What follows are 17 T cell receptor beta chains derived from one specimen sequenced in a study of cytomegalovirus exposure and HLA in healthy donors. Researchers ran the PCR with 60 Vbeta and 13 Jbeta primers. Generated by immunoSEQ multiplex PCR, the TCRdb table keeps only in-frame clones and is missing some. Found here are 75,000 to 100,000 clones, about four fifths of them singletons; the top ten hold about 7.3%. The material sequenced was PBMCs. The receptor set was obtained from a man aged 25-45 years in good health and CMV-seronegative.

There are a few counts of this clone. The V call is TRBV30, the J call TRBJ1-1, with D tentatively TRBD1 (6 bases). Germline assignment: CDR1 GTSNPN and CDR2 SVGIG (reference sequence). The V end was cut by 4 bases, the J end by 1 base, with 10 bases between. The CDR3 is made up of 13 amino acids. The DNA for the CDR3 is TGTGCCTGGAACACAGGGAGGAACACTGAAGCTTTCTTT. Its translation is CAWNTGRNTEAFF.

By sample fraction, this clone is medium-sized (0.01 to 0.1%). The sample carries other DNA sequences with the same CDR3. V and J are TRBV6-4 and TRBJ2-2, with D maybe TRBD1 (5 bases). The CDR3 length is 13 residues. Germline assignment: CDR1 MRHNA and CDR2 SNTAGT. V lost 3 bases and J 3 bases, leaving 5 bases between the germline ends. The DNA of the CDR3 is TGTGCCAGCAGTGAAGGGGACACCGGGGAGCTGTTTTTT. Protein product: CASSEGDTGELFF.

This clone was seen only once. The junction differs from germline at one of its ends, possibly a read error. The chain joins TRBV6-1 to TRBJ1-1; D unclear. CDR3 size: 14 residues. The V gene's germline CDR1 is MNHNS and CDR2 SASEGT. CDR3 region: CAGSEKPENTEAFF. DNA of the CDR3: TGTGCCGGCAGTGAAAAGCCTGAGAACACTGAAGCTTTCTTT.

Written as DNA, the CDR3 is TGTGCCAGCCTACCCCCGATCGGAACAGCCAAAGCTTTCTTT. This sequence encodes CASLPPIGTAKAFF. The chain carries TRBV25-1 and TRBJ1-1; no clear D gene. Per the germline V gene, CDR1 is MGHDK and CDR2 is SYGVNS. V was shortened by 8 bases and J by 9 bases, with 22 bases between the two germline ends. There are 14 residues in the CDR3.

The chain carries TRBV29-1 and TRBJ2-5; the match to TRBD1 covers 10 bases. Germline V CDR1 and CDR2: SQVTM, ANQGSEA. Trimming took 5 bases from V and 6 from J; bases not matched to a gene: 3. The CDR3 has 12 residues. In DNA form, the CDR3 reads TGCAGCGTTCGACAGGGGGCGCAGACCCAGTACTTC. Residues: CSVRQGAQTQYF.

This chain links TRBV14 with TRBJ2-1; 12 nucleotides match TRBD1. V gave up 4 bases and J gave up 8 bases; unmatched junction bases: 6. CDR1 is SGHDN and CDR2 is FVKESK in the germline V gene. This CDR3 is built from 15 residues. CDR3: CASSPGTGGIYEQFF. In nucleotides, the CDR3 is TGTGCCAGCAGCCCGGGGACAGGGGGCATCTATGAGCAGTTCTTC. The variable domain in full, with the rest retrieved from reference TRBV14 and TRBJ2-1, is EAGVTQFPSHSVIEKGQTVTLRCDPISGHDNLYWYRRVMGKEIKFLLHFVKESKQDESGMPNNRFLAERTGGTYSTLKVQPAELEDSGVYFCASSPGTGGIYEQFFGPGTRLTVL.

The V and J genes are TRBV29-1 and TRBJ2-5, with D perhaps TRBD2 (5 bases). The last part of the DNA fits TRBJ2-7 better; the J call may be wrong. The CDR3 totals 13 residues. Looked up from germline, CDR1 is SQVTM and CDR2 is ANQGSEA. Here the CDR3 reads CSVERESGYEQYF. DNA of the CDR3: TGCAGCGTTGAAAGGGAGAGTGGCTACGAGCAGTACTTC.

This chain joins TRBV4-1 and TRBJ1-2, with 12 bases identical to TRBD1. Unmatched junction bases numbered 19, after V lost 3 bases and J lost 8 bases. This CDR3 spans 19 amino acids. Germline V gene sequence: CDR1 MGHRA, CDR2 YSYEKL. The CDR3 loop reads CASSQPSGQGAGKIWGYTF. The CDR3 DNA is TGCGCCAGCAGCCAGCCCTCGGGACAGGGGGCGGGGAAGATTTGGGGCTACACCTTC.

The chain couples TRBV28 to TRBJ2-4; maybe TRBD1 (5 bases). Germline CDR1 and CDR2: MDHEN and SYDVKM. The V gene lost 10 bases and the J gene lost 9 bases, with 16 bases spanning the gap. The length of the CDR3 is 12 residues. The CDR3 region has the DNA TGTGCCATCCGACCCCTTAGGGGCATTCAGTACTTC. Its translation: CAIRPLRGIQYF.

CDR3 DNA: TGCGCCAGCAGCGGTGGGACAGGGGCCTACGAGCAGTACTTC. It translates to CASSGGTGAYEQYF. This rearrangement joins TRBV4-1 to TRBJ2-7, with 10 nucleotides matching TRBD1. Germline CDR1 is MGHRA and CDR2 is YSYEKL. The CDR3 consists of 14 residues. V lost 5 bases, J lost 2 bases, and 3 bases stayed unmatched.

The chain carries TRBV7-6 and TRBJ1-5; D gene unclear. The V end was cut by 5 bases, the J end by 7 bases, with 9 bases between. The CDR3 is 12 amino acids. From germline, CDR1 is SGHVS and CDR2 FNYEAQ. CDR3 DNA: TGTGCCAGCAGCCTTCAAAGCCAGCCCCAGCATTTT. Translating it yields CASSLQSQPQHF. The whole variable domain, filled in from reference TRBV7-6 and TRBJ1-5, reads GAGVSQSPRYKVTKRGQDVALRCDPISGHVSLYWYRQALGQGPEFLTYFNYEAQQDKSGLPNDRFSAERPEGSISTLTIQRTEQRDSAMYRCASSLQSQPQHFGDGTRLSIL.

The CDR3 region is CASSLVLSLYEQYF. Written as DNA, the CDR3 is TGTGCCAGCAGCTTAGTATTGTCCTTATACGAGCAGTACTTC. The chain couples TRBV7-2 to TRBJ2-7, with unresolved D. CDR3 size: 14 residues. Between the trimmed V and J ends, which lost 1 base and 4 bases, there was a span of 11 bases. The germline gives CDR1 SGHTA, CDR2 FQGNSA.

This chain uses TRBV18 with TRBJ2-1; the D gene is possibly TRBD2 (6 bases). The V and J ends lost 3 bases and 8 bases respectively, with 14 bases between them. The V gene's germline CDR1 is KGHSH and CDR2 LQKENI. The CDR3 spans 14 residues. This CDR3 is CASSPGGGVYEQFF. The CDR3 DNA sequence: TGTGCCAGCTCACCTGGCGGAGGGGTCTATGAGCAGTTCTTC.

In nucleotides, the CDR3 is TGTGCCAGTAGTCCCCGGGGCAGGGGGCACAATCAGCCCCAGCATTTT. This translates into CASSPRGRGHNQPQHF. V gene TRBV19 combines with J gene TRBJ1-5, with 8 bases identical to TRBD1. Looked up from germline, CDR1 is LNHDA and CDR2 is SQIVND (reference sequence). The CDR3 loop spans 16 amino acids. V lost 5 bases, J lost 3 bases, and 9 bases stayed unmatched.

V is TRBV19 and J is TRBJ1-2; D is uncertain. This CDR3 comprises 13 residues. Germline V CDR1 and CDR2: LNHDA, SQIVND (reference sequence). The ends were cut back, 3 bases at V and 3 bases at J, with 8 bases in the middle. The CDR3 loop reads CASSIAGDYGYTF. The CDR3 coding sequence is TGTGCCAGTAGTATTGCGGGAGACTATGGCTACACCTTC.

The chain is built from TRBV2 and TRBJ2-7, with TRBD2 matching over 7 bases. The V gene end was trimmed by 10 bases and the J gene end by 0 bases; junction bases not matched to a gene: 6. Germline lookup yields CDR1 SNHLY and CDR2 FYNNEI. The CDR3 sequence is 13 residues long. CDR3 coding DNA: TGTGCCACTCTAGCGGAAAGCTCCTACGAGCAGTACTTC. Residues: CATLAESSYEQYF.

The chain has TRBV30 and TRBJ2-7; a possible D gene is TRBD2 (5 bases). Germline lookup yields CDR1 GTSNPN and CDR2 SVGIG (reference sequence). This CDR3 has 11 amino acids. V was trimmed by 1 base and J by 6 bases, leaving 7 bases between them. The CDR3 DNA follows: TGTGCCTGGAGTGGAGGGCCCGAGCAGTACTTC. Its translation is CAWSGGPEQYF.